Each of the 3 T cell receptor beta chains below was sequenced from the same sample in a study of cytomegalovirus exposure and HLA in healthy donors. The primer mix had 60 Vbeta and 13 Jbeta primers. Assay: immunoSEQ multiplex PCR; the TCRdb copy retains only in-frame clones and omits some. The repertoire holds hundreds of thousands of clones, with roughly 87% as singletons. Sequencing was performed on PBMCs. The receptors were sampled from a man aged 35 to 55 in good health and CMV-seropositive.

The chain carries TRBV6-5 and TRBJ1-5; weak D call: TRBD1 (5 bases). CDR1 and CDR2 (germline): MNHEY, SVGAGI. The length of the CDR3 is 14 residues. V lost 6 bases and J 7 bases, leaving 16 bases between the germline ends. This CDR3 is CASSAGGARQPQHF. Written as DNA, the CDR3 is TGTGCCAGCAGCGCTGGAGGGGCGAGGCAGCCCCAGCATTTT.

This chain links TRBV9 with TRBJ2-1; 11 bases map to TRBD1. Unmatched junction bases numbered 6, after V lost 3 bases and J lost 7 bases. CDR3 length: 15 amino acids. CDR1 is SGDLS and CDR2 is YYNGEE in the germline V gene. This chain's CDR3 is CASSAGTGGLNEQFF. The CDR3 DNA reads as TGTGCCAGCAGCGCTGGGACAGGGGGGCTAAATGAGCAGTTCTTC. Looking up the rest from reference TRBV9 and TRBJ2-1 gives the full variable domain: DSGVTQTPKHLITATGQRVTLRCSPRSGDLSVYWYQQSLDQGLQFLIQYYNGEERAKGNILERFSAQQFPDLHSELNLSSLELGDSALYFCASSAGTGGLNEQFFGPGTRLTVL.

The chain uses TRBV30 and TRBJ1-5, with 9 bases fitting TRBD1. There are 17 residues in the CDR3. Trimming removed 1 base from V and 5 bases from J; junction bases left unmatched: 12. Germline assignment: CDR1 GTSNPN and CDR2 SVGIG (reference sequence). The CDR3 DNA follows: TGTGCCTGGAGTGCAAAAACAGGGGGCCTTGTGTATCAGCCCCAGCATTTT. It specifies CAWSAKTGGLVYQPQHF.